This T cell receptor (beta chain) was documented in a study of human T cells and chemical hapten exposure. Time point meaning: pre-sensitization, week 0. Regarding treatment: therapeutic diphenylcyclopropenone sensitization with weekly scalp DPC. Whole-study findings and limits: Controls formed significantly fewer large CDR3 similarity clusters than expanded TCRs did.

This clonotype was found a few times. Its antigen remains unknown. Unique molecular identifiers were linked by the library to individual cDNA molecules. Authors' methods: From around 25,000 to 690,000 TCRs were found per sample, with a median of about 96,000. Using its own MiXCR run on the RACE reads, TCRdb lists one record per CDR3 protein. The V and J calls come from TCRdb's annotation, not from the publication. Of roughly 250,000 distinct CDR3 sequences in the sample, around 9.3% are singletons; the top ten hold less than 3%. The CDR3 is 15 amino acids. The chain joins TRBV21-1 to TRBJ2-3; the table's D call of TRBD2 was not tested on the DNA. TRBV21-1 is listed as a pseudogene. The TCR comes from a woman aged 40 to 49 with alopecia areata. Some clones in this sample may be carry-over from other donors' samples. Sequencing was performed on whole blood, taken in connection with sensitization to the hapten diphenylcyclopropenone (DPC). The DNA of the CDR3 is TGTGCCAGCAGCATGACTAAGACTAGCACAGATACGCAGTATTTT. Protein product: CASSMTKTSTDTQYF.